The entry below describes one TCR beta chain. Trimming cost V 1 base and J 4 bases, with 7 bases left between them. The germline V gene encodes CDR1 ENHRY and CDR2 SYGVKD. CDR3 length: 13 residues. In the original workflow: Estimation of nucleated cell counts was performed using reference gene primer amplification. The repertoire was sequenced with immunoSEQ multiplex PCR; TCRdb's copy has only in-frame clones and lacks some. V, J and clone size were drawn from that table, and D and trimming were deduced from the DNA. The sample contains 150,000 to 200,000 clones, roughly 86% of which appear only once. These data come from a study of blood T cell repertoires in COVID-19. Study-level background: Italy, Spain and the United States were the sources of the convalescent and acute COVID-19 samples. T cells, B-cell-depleted T cells, or PBMCs supplied cDNA or gDNA.

The receptor comes from a young man with acute or convalescent COVID-19. Sample: peripheral blood. The chain carries TRBV10-3 and TRBJ1-2, with D possibly being TRBD1 (6 bases). CDR3 loop: CAISELQGYGYTF. CDR3 sequence (DNA): TGTGCCATCAGTGAGTTACAGGGCTATGGCTACACCTTC.